The 31 T cell receptor beta chains given below trace back to one sample, sequenced in a study of identical twins. TCRdb fed the 5' RACE reads into MiXCR, producing one record per CDR3 protein. The sample lists 200,000 to 250,000 distinct CDR3 sequences; 10% were seen once. Input material: memory T cells sorted from blood. These receptors were collected from a man in his fifties or sixties in good health.

This clonotype has ten or more counts. This rearrangement joins TRBV13 to TRBJ2-7; D unclear. Trimming cost V 1 base and J 2 bases, with 12 bases left between them. The germline gives CDR1 PRHDT, CDR2 FYEKMQ (reference sequence). The CDR3 contains 15 residues. CDR3 in DNA: TGTGCCAGCAGCTTAGAAGGGTCCTTAACCTACGAGCAGTACTTC. It specifies CASSLEGSLTYEQYF.

In this sample, this clonotype turned up a few times. The junction departs from germline at one end; a sequencing error may be responsible. The CDR3 reads CASSYEHGSGGLFF. CDR3 in DNA: TGTGCCAGCAGCTACGAGCACGGGTCTGGGGGGCTGTTTTTT. The chain uses TRBV11-2 and TRBJ2-2; D is tentatively TRBD1 or TRBD2 (5 bases each). In germline, CDR1 is SGHAT, CDR2 FQNNGV. The CDR3 runs to 14 residues.

In its sample, this clonotype was seen many times. The rearrangement links TRBV12-3 or TRBV12-4 to TRBJ2-2; TRBD2 matches at 8 bases. After removal of 5 bases from V and 9 bases from J, the junction contained 8 bases not matched to a gene. The CDR3 is 14 amino acids. The CDR3 coding sequence is TGTGCCAGCAGTAGATCATCTAGCGGGCGGGAGCTGTTTTTT. It encodes CASSRSSSGRELFF.

This clonotype came up a few times. This chain connects TRBV20-1 to TRBJ2-2; TRBD1 is a possible D gene (5 bases). The V end lost 3 bases, the J end lost 0 bases, and 14 bases lay between the germline ends. The CDR3 contains 16 residues. The germline V gene encodes CDR1 DFQATT and CDR2 SNEGSKA (reference sequence). As DNA, the CDR3 is TGCAGTGCTAGTAAGGTTCGGACAACGAACACCGGGGAGCTGTTTTTT. Protein sequence: CSASKVRTTNTGELFF.

A single count supports this clonotype. This may be a read error, as it is one base from a much larger clone. V is TRBV29-1 and J is TRBJ2-5, with D possibly being TRBD1 or TRBD2 (5 bases each). Per the germline V gene, CDR1 is SQVTM and CDR2 is ANQGSEA. The CDR3 totals 13 residues. Deletions cut 7 bases from V and 4 bases from J, with 16 bases between. The DNA for the CDR3 is TGCAGCGGCCAGAGGGGTCGAGGAGAGACCCAGTACTTC. Protein: CSGQRGRGETQYF.

This clonotype was counted at least ten times. The chain employs TRBV12-3 or TRBV12-4 and TRBJ2-7; 8 bases agree with TRBD1. The V gene end was trimmed by 5 bases and the J gene end by 4 bases; junction bases not matched to a gene: 7. The CDR3 loop spans 14 amino acids. The DNA of the CDR3 is TGTGCCAGCAGTCCGAGACAGGGGCTATACGAGCAGTACTTC. Translating it yields CASSPRQGLYEQYF.

The table lists this clonotype with a few counts. The CDR3 reads CASSWDLSTDTQYF. CDR3 bases: TGTGCCAGCAGCTGGGACCTGAGCACAGATACGCAGTATTTT. The chain joins TRBV6-2 or TRBV6-3 to TRBJ2-3, with D possibly being TRBD1 or TRBD2 (5 bases each). Trimming left V 6 bases short and J 0 bases short, with 10 bases between. Germline loops: CDR1 MNHEY, CDR2 SVGEGT. The CDR3 spans 14 residues.

The chain couples TRBV27 to TRBJ2-1; D is undetermined. Germline V gene data show CDR1 as MNHEY and CDR2 as SMNVEV (reference sequence). The germline V and J ends were trimmed by 2 bases and 4 bases, with 6 bases remaining between them. This CDR3 contains 13 residues. The CDR3 sequence: CASSLIRYNEQFF. DNA of the CDR3: TGTGCCAGCAGTTTAATTAGGTACAATGAGCAGTTCTTC.

This clonotype occurred many times. The rearrangement links TRBV21-1 to TRBJ2-3; the D call of TRBD1 is as the table states it, not checked on the DNA. TRBV21-1 is labeled a pseudogene. The CDR3 covers 17 residues. The CDR3 here is CASSTLYSGCGTDTQYF. The CDR3 DNA sequence: TGTGCCAGCAGCACCTTATACTCAGGGTGTGGCACAGATACGCAGTATTTT.

This clonotype was counted ten times or more. J is TRBJ1-5 and V is TRBV24-1; possible D gene TRBD1, 6 bases. In germline, CDR1 is KGHDR, CDR2 SFDVKD. The V end was cut by 8 bases, the J end by 2 bases, with 24 bases between. The CDR3 is 18 residues long. CDR3 region: CATTDSGQRREGNQPQHF. CDR3 coding DNA: TGTGCCACCACCGACTCCGGACAGAGGAGGGAGGGCAATCAGCCCCAGCATTTT.

This clonotype was observed a handful of times. This chain uses TRBV6-2 or TRBV6-3 with TRBJ2-1; D is unclear. The CDR3 extends over 15 amino acids. Germline V lookup: CDR1 MNHEY, CDR2 SVGEGT. V lost 0 bases to trimming and J lost 8 bases, with 14 bases between them. The CDR3 loop reads CASSYSNLSVDEQFF. Written as DNA, the CDR3 is TGTGCCAGCAGTTACTCGAATCTGAGTGTGGATGAGCAGTTCTTC.

This clonotype was seen a few times. V usage is TRBV10-3 and J usage is TRBJ2-2; D unresolved. The length of the CDR3 is 13 residues. Germline V gives CDR1 ENHRY, CDR2 SYGVKD. The V gene lost 7 bases and the J gene lost 6 bases, with 12 bases spanning the gap. The CDR3 bases are TGTGCCATCAAGCCCGTGGGTGCCGGGGAGCTGTTTTTT. This gives the protein CAIKPVGAGELFF.

This clonotype has a handful of counts. V usage is TRBV4-1 and J usage is TRBJ1-2; the match to TRBD1 covers 9 bases. Looked up from germline, CDR1 is MGHRA and CDR2 is YSYEKL. Germline trimming cut 0 bases from V and 7 bases from J; bases unmatched to any gene: 12. The CDR3 has 17 residues. The CDR3 sequence is CASSQDAKLQGAVGYTF. CDR3 nucleotide sequence: TGCGCCAGCAGCCAAGATGCAAAGTTACAGGGGGCTGTTGGCTACACCTTC.

This clonotype was picked up many times. V gene TRBV7-9 combines with J gene TRBJ2-2; D call uncertain. Trimming removed 4 bases from V and 0 bases from J, with 6 bases in between. Germline CDR1 is SEHNR and CDR2 is FQNEAQ (reference sequence). This CDR3 is built from 14 residues. CDR3 DNA: TGTGCCAGCAGCTACCAACCGAACACCGGGGAGCTGTTTTTT. Translation gives CASSYQPNTGELFF.

On this clonotype itself: This clone may be a read error of a much larger clone one base away. This likely comes from a read error, as the CDR3 has no conserved phenylalanine or tryptophan at its end. The rearrangement joins TRBV28 to TRBJ2-4; 10 bases are a match to TRBD2. V lost 5 bases to trimming and J lost 4 bases; unmatched junction nucleotides: 8. The CDR3 has 16 amino acids. Germline CDR1 and CDR2: MDHEN and SYDVKM. Here the CDR3 reads CASSPPLAGYKNIQYS. The CDR3 nucleotides read TGTGCCAGCAGTCCCCCACTAGCGGGGTATAAAAACATTCAGTACTCC.

The chain recombines TRBV30 with TRBJ2-7; the match to TRBD1 covers 10 bases. The V gene's germline CDR1 is GTSNPN and CDR2 SVGIG (reference sequence). The CDR3 has 17 amino acids. Trimming cost V 0 bases and J 7 bases; bases outside gene matches: 15. In DNA form, the CDR3 reads TGTGCCTGGAGTGTACTGGAGTGGGGGACAGGGGCCGGGGAGCAGTACTTC. Amino acids: CAWSVLEWGTGAGEQYF.

This clonotype came up many times. This chain uses TRBV7-8 with TRBJ2-2; 7 bases align to TRBD1. This CDR3 spans 16 amino acids. Germline V CDR1 and CDR2: SGHVS, FQNEAQ. With V trimmed by 5 bases and J by 4 bases, 10 bases remained unmatched. CDR3 sequence: CASSLIGGSGTGELFF. The CDR3 DNA sequence: TGTGCCAGCAGCCTCATAGGGGGCTCGGGCACCGGGGAGCTGTTTTTT.

This clonotype was seen repeatedly, ten times or more. This chain uses TRBV20-1 with TRBJ1-1, with D hard to call. Germline lookup yields CDR1 DFQATT and CDR2 SNEGSKA (reference sequence). This CDR3 is 13 amino acids long. V was trimmed by 2 bases and J by 2 bases, leaving 9 bases between them. The CDR3 spells CSARRQSNTEAFF. CDR3 coding DNA: TGCAGTGCTAGAAGGCAGTCTAACACTGAAGCTTTCTTT.

V is TRBV9 and J is TRBJ1-6, with TRBD1 as a possible D gene (6 bases). Trimming cost V 0 bases and J 8 bases, with 12 bases left between them. From germline, CDR1 is SGDLS and CDR2 YYNGEE. The CDR3 contains 15 residues. The CDR3 DNA reads TGTGCCAGCAGCGTAGAGAACAGGGAGGATTCACCCCTCCACTTT. Translating it yields CASSVENREDSPLHF.

V and J are TRBV28 and TRBJ1-1; 7 bases are shared with TRBD1. The J segment lost 0 bases and the V segment lost 3 bases, leaving 10 bases of the junction unmatched. The CDR3 is made up of 17 amino acids. Germline CDR1 reads MDHEN; CDR2 reads SYDVKM. CDR3 amino acids: CASSFRGRPPMNTEAFF. The CDR3 nucleotides read TGTGCCAGCAGTTTTAGGGGGCGCCCGCCCATGAACACTGAAGCTTTCTTT.

This clonotype showed up many times. The chain combines TRBV7-9 with TRBJ1-2; no firm D call. This CDR3 has 12 amino acids. V dropped 1 base and J dropped 4 bases, with 4 bases sitting between them. CDR1 is SEHNR, CDR2 FQNEAQ, per germline (reference sequence). This CDR3 is CASSLVAYGYTF. CDR3 bases: TGTGCCAGCAGCTTAGTCGCCTATGGCTACACCTTC.

This clonotype was seen ten or more times. CDR3 sequence reads: CASSFRAGGSHGRDEQYF. CDR3 nucleotides: TGTGCCAGCAGTTTTCGGGCGGGGGGATCGCATGGGCGAGACGAGCAGTACTTC. V and J are TRBV6-5 and TRBJ2-7; TRBD2 aligns across 8 bases. Trimming at V came to 4 bases and at J to 5 bases, leaving 19 bases not matched to a gene. The CDR3 extends over 18 amino acids. Germline assignment: CDR1 MNHEY and CDR2 SVGAGI.

The CDR3 here is CASSQDWDNWGGTQETQYF. In nucleotides, the CDR3 is TGTGCCAGCAGCCAAGATTGGGACAATTGGGGTGGGACCCAAGAGACCCAGTACTTC. This rearrangement joins TRBV3-1 to TRBJ2-5, with D possibly TRBD1 on 6 matching bases. The CDR3 spans 19 residues. V gave up 0 bases and J gave up 1 base, with 21 bases separating them. Germline CDR1 and CDR2: LGHDT and YNNKEL (reference sequence).

Many counts were recorded for this clonotype. The gene calls are TRBV7-9 and TRBJ2-1; D uncertain. Germline CDR1 reads SEHNR; CDR2 reads FQNEAQ (reference sequence). CDR3 length equals 12 residues. With 2 bases removed from V and 12 bases from J, the gap between germline ends came to 11 bases. CDR3 in amino acids: CASSLTQSRQFF. DNA of the CDR3: TGTGCCAGCAGCTTAACTCAATCGAGGCAGTTCTTC.

This chain connects TRBV11-2 to TRBJ2-3, with 7 bases matching TRBD2. With V trimmed by 5 bases and J by 5 bases, 16 bases remained unmatched. The CDR3 loop spans 17 amino acids. Germline V gives CDR1 SGHAT, CDR2 FQNNGV. CDR3 sequence: CASSRTTRGGGGDTQYF. Here the CDR3 DNA reads TGTGCCAGCAGCCGAACAACCCGAGGTGGCGGGGGAGATACGCAGTATTTT. Full variable domain (missing parts from reference TRBV11-2 and TRBJ2-3): EAGVAQSPRYKIIEKRQSVAFWCNPISGHATLYWYQQILGQGPKLLIQFQNNGVVDDSQLPKDRFSAERLKGVDSTLKIQPAKLEDSAVYLCASSRTTRGGGGDTQYFGPGTRLTVL.

The chain uses TRBV5-1 and TRBJ2-7, with TRBD1 matching over 8 bases. The J segment lost 6 bases and the V segment lost 1 base, leaving 6 bases of the junction unmatched. This CDR3 is 14 amino acids long. CDR1 and CDR2 from the germline V gene are SGHRS and YFSETQ. This chain's CDR3 is CASSLQPGGGEQYF. As DNA, the CDR3 is TGCGCCAGCAGCTTGCAGCCAGGGGGCGGCGAGCAGTACTTC.

This clonotype has a handful of counts. The chain couples TRBV6-5 to TRBJ2-7, with a possible D match to TRBD1 (6 bases). Germline V gene sequence: CDR1 MNHEY, CDR2 SVGAGI. Trimming pared 0 bases from V and 0 bases from J, leaving 6 bases between. There are 14 residues in the CDR3. DNA for the CDR3: TGTGCCAGCAGTTACTCACAGGGCTCCTACGAGCAGTACTTC. Translating it yields CASSYSQGSYEQYF.

This clonotype was detected only a few times. The chain recombines TRBV9 with TRBJ2-1, with 11 nucleotides matching TRBD2. The germline CDR1 and CDR2 sequences are SGDLS and YYNGEE. This CDR3 comprises 16 residues. With 3 bases clipped from V and 4 bases from J, the junction kept 6 bases outside the gene matches. The DNA of the CDR3 is TGTGCCAGCAGCGCCACGGGACTAGCGGAGTACAATGAGCAGTTCTTC. Translating gives CASSATGLAEYNEQFF.

This rearrangement joins TRBV4-1 to TRBJ1-4, with D hard to call. CDR3 length: 16 residues. V gave up 6 bases and J gave up 0 bases, with 14 bases separating them. Germline V gene lookup returns CDR1 MGHRA and CDR2 YSYEKL. In DNA form, the CDR3 reads TGCGCCAGCAGAACGCGGGAGGCCGCAACTAATGAAAAACTGTTTTTT. It translates to CASRTREAATNEKLFF.

This clonotype was seen more than once but under ten times. The chain couples TRBV6-1 to TRBJ2-1; TRBD2 aligns across 14 bases. The germline CDR1 and CDR2 sequences are MNHNS and SASEGT. This CDR3 is 16 amino acids long. V was clipped by 4 bases and J by 6 bases; unmatched bases: 5. The chain's CDR3 is CASSGTTSGGGNEQFF. CDR3 nucleotides: TGTGCCAGCAGTGGGACGACTAGCGGGGGGGGCAATGAGCAGTTCTTC.

This clonotype was recorded a few times. V and J are TRBV5-1 and TRBJ2-2, with a tentative D call TRBD1 (5 bases). This CDR3 is 16 amino acids long. Germline V gene sequence: CDR1 SGHRS, CDR2 YFSETQ. V lost 0 bases and J 4 bases, leaving 13 bases between the germline ends. Written as DNA, the CDR3 is TGCGCCAGCAGCTTGGTCCCGACAGACTTCACCGGGGAGCTGTTTTTT. As protein: CASSLVPTDFTGELFF. The variable domain in full, with the rest retrieved from reference TRBV5-1 and TRBJ2-2, is KAGVTQTPRYLIKTRGQQVTLSCSPISGHRSVSWYQQTPGQGLQFLFEYFSETQRNKGNFPGRFSGRQFSNSRSEMNVSTLELGDSALYLCASSLVPTDFTGELFFGEGSRLTVL.